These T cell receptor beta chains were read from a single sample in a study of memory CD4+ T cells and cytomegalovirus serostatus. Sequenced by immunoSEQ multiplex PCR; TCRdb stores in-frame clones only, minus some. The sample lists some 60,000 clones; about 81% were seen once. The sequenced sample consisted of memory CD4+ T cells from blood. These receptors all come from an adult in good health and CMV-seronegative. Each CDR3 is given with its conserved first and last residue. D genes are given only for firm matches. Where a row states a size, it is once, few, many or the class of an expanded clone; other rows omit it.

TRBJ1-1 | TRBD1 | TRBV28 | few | CASSPPGQGGVFF | TGTGCCAGCAGCCCACCGGGACAGGGAGGGGTTTTCTTT
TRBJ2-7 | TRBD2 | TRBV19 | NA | CASTSTSGSSYEQYF | TGTGCCAGTACCTCAACTAGCGGGAGCTCCTACGAGCAGTACTTC
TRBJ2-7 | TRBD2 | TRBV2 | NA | CASSELGGSYEQYF | TGTGCCAGCAGTGAACTCGGGGGGAGCTACGAGCAGTACTTC
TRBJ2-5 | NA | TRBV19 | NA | CASSGGLWQETQYF | TGTGCCAGTAGCGGCGGACTGTGGCAAGAGACCCAGTACTTC
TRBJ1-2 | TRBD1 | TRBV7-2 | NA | CASSLGGRGPDGYTF | TGTGCCAGCAGCTTAGGCGGCAGGGGGCCCGATGGCTACACCTTC
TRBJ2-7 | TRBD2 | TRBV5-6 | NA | CASSPSGTSGRYEQYF | TGTGCCAGCAGCCCGTCCGGGACTAGCGGGAGATACGAGCAGTACTTC
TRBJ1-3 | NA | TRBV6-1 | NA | CATHSGNTIYF | TGTGCCACCCATTCTGGAAACACCATATATTTT
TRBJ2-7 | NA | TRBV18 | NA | CASSPTSPYEQYF | TGTGCCAGCTCACCAACCAGCCCCTACGAGCAGTACTTC
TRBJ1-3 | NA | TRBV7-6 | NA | CASSIDRNSGNTIYF | TGTGCCAGCAGCATCGACAGGAACTCTGGAAACACCATATATTTT
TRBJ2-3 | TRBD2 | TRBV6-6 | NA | CASRLLAGVADTQYF | TGTGCCAGCAGATTACTAGCGGGAGTTGCAGATACGCAGTATTTT
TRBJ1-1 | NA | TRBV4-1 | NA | CASSRSSLQGWGNEAFF | TGCGCCAGCAGCCGATCCTCCCTGCAAGGGTGGGGTAATGAAGCTTTCTTT
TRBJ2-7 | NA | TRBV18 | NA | CASSPQSSYEQYF | TGTGCCAGCTCACCTCAAAGCTCCTACGAGCAGTACTTC
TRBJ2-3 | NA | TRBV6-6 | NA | CASSRTENTQYF | TGTGCCAGCAGCCGGACTGAAAATACGCAGTATTTT
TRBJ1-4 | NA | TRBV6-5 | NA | CASRRGATNEKLFF | TGTGCCAGCAGAAGGGGAGCAACTAATGAAAAACTGTTTTTT
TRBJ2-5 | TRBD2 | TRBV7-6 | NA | CASSLMPSGQGETQYF | TGTGCCAGCAGCTTAATGCCTAGCGGCCAGGGAGAGACCCAGTACTTC
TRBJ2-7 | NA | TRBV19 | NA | CASSRTGQGAYEQYF | TGTGCCAGTAGTAGGACCGGCCAGGGAGCCTACGAGCAGTACTTC
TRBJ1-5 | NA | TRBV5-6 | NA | CASSLKGEGQPQHF | TGTGCCAGCAGCTTGAAGGGGGAGGGTCAGCCCCAGCATTTT
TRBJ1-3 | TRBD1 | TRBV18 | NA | CASSPAQGSGNTIYF | TGTGCCAGCTCACCAGCACAGGGGTCTGGAAACACCATATATTTT
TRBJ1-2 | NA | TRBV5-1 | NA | CASSPGGSYGYTF | TGCGCCAGCAGCCCTGGGGGGAGCTATGGCTACACCTTC
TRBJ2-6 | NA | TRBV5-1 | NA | CASSLVGLGANVLTF | TGCGCCAGCAGCTTGGTGGGGCTTGGGGCCAACGTCCTGACTTTC
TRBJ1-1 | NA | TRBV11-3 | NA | CASSIKPNTEAFF | TGTGCCAGCAGCATAAAGCCGAACACTGAAGCTTTCTTT
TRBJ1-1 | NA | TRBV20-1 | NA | CSARVSVEAFF | TGCAGTGCTAGAGTGTCAGTTGAAGCTTTCTTT
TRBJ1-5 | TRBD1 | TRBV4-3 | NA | CASSQGTGGGNQPQHF | TGCGCCAGCAGCCAAGGGACAGGGGGAGGAAATCAGCCCCAGCATTTT
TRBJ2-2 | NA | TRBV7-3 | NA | CASSLTTGELFF | TGTGCCAGCAGCTTAACGACCGGGGAGCTGTTTTTT
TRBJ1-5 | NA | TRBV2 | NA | CASSERGGIQPQHF | TGTGCCAGCAGTGAACGGGGGGGAATTCAGCCCCAGCATTTT
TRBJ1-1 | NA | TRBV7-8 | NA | CASSLVKGSWAFF | TGTGCCAGCAGCTTAGTTAAGGGCAGTTGGGCTTTCTTT
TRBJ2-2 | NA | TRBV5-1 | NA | CASSLQSGQNTGELFF | TGCGCCAGCAGCCTTCAGTCGGGACAAAACACCGGGGAGCTGTTTTTT
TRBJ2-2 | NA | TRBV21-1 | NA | CASSARTSGRDTGELFF | TGTGCCAGCAGCGCCCGGACTAGCGGGAGAGACACCGGGGAGCTGTTTTTT
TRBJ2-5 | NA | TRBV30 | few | CACKYQETQYF | TGTGCCTGCAAATACCAAGAGACCCAGTACTTC
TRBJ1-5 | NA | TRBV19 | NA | CASSMDNVANQPQHF | TGTGCCAGTAGTATGGACAACGTCGCCAATCAGCCCCAGCATTTT
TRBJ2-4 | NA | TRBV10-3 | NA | CASGLKNIQYF | TGTGCCTCCGGACTTAAAAACATTCAGTACTTC
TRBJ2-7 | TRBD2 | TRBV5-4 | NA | CASSRAGGYEQYF | TGTGCCAGCAGCCGCGCGGGGGGCTACGAGCAGTACTTC
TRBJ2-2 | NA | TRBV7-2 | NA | CASSLDAGVRTGELFF | TGTGCCAGCAGCTTAGATGCAGGGGTGAGGACCGGGGAGCTGTTTTTT
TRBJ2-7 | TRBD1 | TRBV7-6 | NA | CASSDSPGTGGYEQYF | TGTGCCAGCAGCGATAGTCCCGGGACAGGGGGCTACGAGCAGTACTTC
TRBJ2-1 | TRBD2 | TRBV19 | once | CASSLPIGLAGTYNEQFF | TGTGCCAGTAGCCTTCCTATCGGGCTAGCGGGAACTTACAATGAGCAGTTCTTC
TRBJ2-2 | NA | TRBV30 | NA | CAWSAQANTGELFF | TGTGCCTGGAGTGCTCAGGCGAACACCGGGGAGCTGTTTTTT
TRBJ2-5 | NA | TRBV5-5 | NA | CASSLAGTFKETQYF | TGTGCCAGCAGCTTGGCTGGGACTTTTAAAGAGACCCAGTACTTC
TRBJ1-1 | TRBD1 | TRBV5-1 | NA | CASSLMDRGLGEAFF | TGCGCCAGCAGCTTAATGGACAGGGGGCTGGGTGAAGCTTTCTTT
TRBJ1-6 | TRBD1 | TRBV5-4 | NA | CASSWGQLNSPLHF | TGTGCCAGCAGCTGGGGACAGCTTAATTCACCCCTCCACTTT
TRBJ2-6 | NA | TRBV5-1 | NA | CASSKDPSSGANVLTF | TGCGCCAGCTCAAAGGACCCCAGCTCTGGGGCCAACGTCCTGACTTTC
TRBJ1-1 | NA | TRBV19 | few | CASSSTNRVEAFF | TGTGCCAGTTCCAGTACTAACAGGGTTGAAGCTTTCTTT
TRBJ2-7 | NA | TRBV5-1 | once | CASSSTGQSSYEQYF | TGCGCCAGCAGCTCCACCGGACAAAGCTCCTACGAGCAGTACTTC
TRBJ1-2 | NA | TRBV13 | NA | CASSLSGPTRGYTF | TGTGCCAGCAGCCTGTCGGGCCCCACTAGAGGCTACACCTTC
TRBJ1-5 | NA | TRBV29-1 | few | CSVQDEPNQPQHF | TGCAGCGTACAGGATGAGCCTAATCAGCCCCAGCATTTT
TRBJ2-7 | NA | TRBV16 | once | CASSLQGRGEQYF | TGTGCCAGCAGCCTACAGGGGCGGGGGGAGCAGTACTTC
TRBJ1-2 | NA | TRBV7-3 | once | CASSYRGRQQSYGYTF | TGTGCCAGCAGCTACCGCGGAAGGCAGCAGAGCTATGGCTACACCTTC
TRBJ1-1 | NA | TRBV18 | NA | CASSPYPQGNTEAFF | TGTGCCAGCTCACCGTATCCTCAAGGGAACACTGAAGCTTTCTTT
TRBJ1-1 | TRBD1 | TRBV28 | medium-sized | CASSIYRGTEAFF | TGTGCCAGCAGTATATACAGGGGCACTGAAGCTTTCTTT
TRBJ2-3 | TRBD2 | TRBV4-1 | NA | CASSQATGAGGLYTQYF | TGCGCCAGCAGCCAAGCCACGGGGGCGGGAGGGTTATATACGCAGTATTTT
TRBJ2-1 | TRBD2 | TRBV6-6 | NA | CASTTIGGDEQFF | TGTGCCAGCACAACCATTGGGGGGGACGAGCAGTTCTTC
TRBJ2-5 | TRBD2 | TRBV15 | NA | CATSRDSGAGETQYF | TGTGCCACCAGCAGAGATAGCGGGGCGGGTGAGACCCAGTACTTC
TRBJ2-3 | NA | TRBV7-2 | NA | CASTQGSLTDTQYF | TGTGCCAGCACCCAGGGTTCACTCACAGATACGCAGTATTTT